These T cell receptor beta chains were read from a single sample in a study of regulatory T cells in long-lasting Graves disease. TCRdb analysed the multiplex PCR reads with MiXCR anew, one entry per CDR3 protein. This sample has approximately 460,000 distinct CDR3 sequences, with around 17% found just once. These sequences were also reported in another study, on T cells in Graves' hyperthyroidism and ophthalmopathy.

The sequences come from peripheral blood mononuclear cells (PBMCs), collected at new diagnosis, from a patient treated with antithyroid drugs. The receptor source for this set is a woman in her twenties or thirties with Graves disease. CDR3s include the opening cysteine and the closing phenylalanine or tryptophan. The D gene is left open where the match is weak. A row's size may be missing; if present it is once, few, many or a size class.

d_call j_call v_call clone_size cdr3_aa cdr3_nt
NA TRBJ1-2 TRBV9 NA CASSVAEGLYGYTF TGTGCCAGCAGCGTAGCGGAGGGGTTATATGGCTACACCTTC
TRBD2 TRBJ2-7 TRBV7-2 once CSSSRSRGLAGVRDEQYF TGTTCCAGCAGCCGATCTCGGGGACTAGCGGGAGTCAGGGACGAGCAGTACTTC
TRBD1 TRBJ1-1 TRBV20-1 many CSASPTLDRDTEAFF TGCAGTGCTAGCCCCACTCTGGACAGGGACACTGAAGCTTTCTTT
NA TRBJ2-7 TRBV19 NA CASSPRDGSYEQYF TGTGCCAGTAGTCCCAGGGACGGTTCCTACGAGCAGTACTTC
NA TRBJ1-2 TRBV20-1 many CSASQDSMAYGYTF TGCAGTGCTAGCCAGGACAGCATGGCTTATGGCTACACCTTC
TRBD1 TRBJ1-1 TRBV4-2 many CASSQDSQGAFAAFF TGTGCCAGCAGCCAAGATAGCCAGGGGGCTTTCGCGGCTTTCTTT
NA TRBJ2-5 TRBV12-3/TRBV12-4 NA CASSFLGHRETQYF TGTGCCAGCAGTTTTTTGGGGCACCGAGAGACCCAGTACTTC
NA TRBJ1-5 TRBV10-3 NA CAISDRDRSNQPQHF TGTGCCATCAGTGACCGGGACCGAAGCAATCAGCCCCAGCATTTT
NA TRBJ1-3 TRBV3-1 few CASSQGLLQGVASAGNTIYF TGTGCCAGCAGCCAAGGGCTTCTCCAGGGTGTCGCCTCAGCTGGAAACACCATATATTTT
NA TRBJ2-7 TRBV27 few CASRSISYEQYF TGTGCCAGCAGGAGTATATCCTACGAGCAGTACTTC
NA TRBJ2-4 TRBV7-3 few CASSRDGVKNIQYF TGTGCCAGCAGCCGAGACGGGGTCAAAAACATTCAGTACTTC
NA TRBJ2-5 TRBV5-6 NA CASSPQGPNQETQYF TGTGCCAGCAGCCCACAGGGCCCCAACCAAGAGACCCAGTACTTC
NA TRBJ2-5 TRBV28 many CASRPLRYQETQYF TGTGCCAGCAGACCATTGAGGTACCAAGAGACCCAGTACTTC
NA TRBJ2-1 TRBV7-2 NA CANSLAETLYSYNEQFF TGTGCCAACAGCTTAGCCGAAACGCTATACTCCTACAATGAGCAGTTCTTC
NA TRBJ1-1 TRBV29-1 few CSVERSTEAFF TGCAGCGTTGAGAGGAGTACTGAAGCTTTCTTT
NA TRBJ2-1 TRBV2 many CASSDRGPADEQFF TGTGCCAGCAGTGACAGGGGCCCTGCGGATGAGCAGTTCTTC
NA TRBJ1-5 TRBV20-1 many CSAREAQGGQPQHF TGCAGTGCTAGAGAAGCACAGGGTGGCCAGCCCCAGCATTTT
TRBD2 TRBJ2-2 TRBV20-1 few CSALLSGRYTGELFF TGCAGTGCGCTCCTTAGCGGGAGATACACCGGGGAGCTGTTTTTT
NA TRBJ2-6 TRBV4-2 few CASSQRVAGANVLTF TGTGCCAGCAGCCAACGGGTAGCTGGGGCCAACGTCCTGACTTTC
NA TRBJ2-2 TRBV4-3 many CASSLRPAQSNTGELFF TGCGCCAGCAGCCTGAGACCAGCACAATCGAACACCGGGGAGCTGTTTTTT
TRBD1 TRBJ2-7 TRBV7-9 few CASSKDRVGTYEQYF TGTGCCAGCAGCAAGGACAGGGTTGGCACCTACGAGCAGTACTTC
NA TRBJ2-3 TRBV27 many CASSPIALSSTDTQYF TGTGCCAGCAGCCCTATAGCCCTCAGCAGCACAGATACGCAGTATTTT
TRBD1 TRBJ1-3 TRBV12-3/TRBV12-4 NA CAGRPGQARSGTIYF TGTGCCGGCAGACCGGGACAGGCCAGGTCCGGCACCATATATTTT
NA TRBJ2-5 TRBV3-1 many CASSQLEGRETQYF TGTGCCAGCAGCCAATTAGAAGGGCGGGAGACCCAGTACTTC
NA TRBJ1-3 TRBV13 many CASSPGRGSGNTIYF TGTGCCAGCAGTCCGGGACGGGGCTCTGGAAACACCATATATTTT
TRBD2 TRBJ2-7 TRBV19 few CASSMAAGDSYEQYF TGTGCCAGTAGTATGGCAGCGGGAGACTCCTACGAGCAGTACTTC
NA TRBJ2-7 TRBV6-2/TRBV6-3 many CASSRGPLSYEQYF TGTGCCAGCAGCCGGGGCCCCCTCTCCTACGAGCAGTACTTC
NA TRBJ1-1 TRBV12-3/TRBV12-4 NA CASTLGTLNTEAFF TGTGCCAGCACTTTAGGGACACTGAACACTGAAGCTTTCTTT
NA TRBJ2-7 TRBV7-9 NA CASRSRFSPHGQYF TGTGCCAGCAGATCCAGGTTTTCCCCCCACGGGCAGTACTTC
NA TRBJ2-7 TRBV28 NA CASSFDRSSYNEQYF TGTGCCAGCAGTTTTGATAGGAGCTCCTACAATGAGCAGTACTTC
NA TRBJ1-5 TRBV12-5 many CASGLDNQPQHF TGTGCTAGTGGTTTGGATAATCAGCCCCAGCATTTT
NA TRBJ2-7 TRBV7-2 many CASSTRLGDEQYF TGTGCCAGCAGCACCAGACTAGGAGACGAGCAGTACTTC
NA TRBJ2-7 TRBV20-1 once CSASADPSSYEQYF TGCAGTGCTAGCGCTGATCCTAGCTCCTACGAGCAGTACTTC